A selection of T cell receptor beta chains follows, all from one sample in a study of OX40 agonist ivuxolimab in advanced cancers. Sequenced by immunoSEQ multiplex PCR; TCRdb stores in-frame clones only, minus some. The table includes around 38,000 clones, 86% detected once. The material was CD4+ or CD8+ T cells sorted from blood, obtained in a trial of the OX40 agonist ivuxolimab. All receptors derive from an adult with an advanced solid tumor such as melanoma, head and neck, liver or kidney cancer. Both conserved end residues are part of each CDR3. The order of the fields is V gene, clone size, D gene, J gene, CDR3 DNA, CDR3 protein. D genes are given only for firm matches. Only part of the rows carry a size: once, few, many, or a class if the clone is expanded.

V: TRBV4-2; size: .; D: .; J: TRBJ1-2; DNA: TGTGCCAGCAGTGGGGGGAATTCGCGGGTAGGTGGCTACACCTTC; CDR3: CASSGGNSRVGGYTF
V: TRBV9; size: .; D: .; J: TRBJ2-1; DNA: TGTGCCAGCAGCGTCGGGACATCTTACAATGAGCAGTTCTTC; CDR3: CASSVGTSYNEQFF
V: TRBV30; size: once; D: TRBD2; J: TRBJ2-7; DNA: TGTGCCTGGGCAAGGCGGGGGAGATCCTACGAGCAGTACTTC; CDR3: CAWARRGRSYEQYF
V: TRBV13; size: .; D: .; J: TRBJ2-1; DNA: TGTGCCAGCGGCATCTATGAGCAGTTCTTC; CDR3: CASGIYEQFF
V: TRBV6-1; size: few; D: .; J: TRBJ1-5; DNA: TGTGCCAGCAGTGAAGCGTCGATTCACAGCTATAGCAATCAGCCCCAGCATTTT; CDR3: CASSEASIHSYSNQPQHF
V: TRBV6-5; size: .; D: TRBD1; J: TRBJ2-5; DNA: TGTGCCAGCAGACAGGGGGAGACCCAGTACTTC; CDR3: CASRQGETQYF
V: TRBV23-1; size: .; D: .; J: TRBJ1-5; DNA: TGCGCCAGCAGTCAATCGGAGGGCTTCGGGAATCAGCCCCAGCATTTT; CDR3: CASSQSEGFGNQPQHF
V: TRBV7-8; size: .; D: TRBD1; J: TRBJ1-1; DNA: TGTGCCAGCAGCGAGGGACAGGGAGTCTACGAAGCTTTCTTT; CDR3: CASSEGQGVYEAFF
V: TRBV11-2; size: .; D: .; J: TRBJ1-6; DNA: TGTGCCAGCAGCTTAGTGGATGTGAGCTCCTATAATTCACCCCTCCACTTT; CDR3: CASSLVDVSSYNSPLHF
V: TRBV5-6; size: .; D: TRBD1; J: TRBJ2-7; DNA: TGTGCCAGCAGCTTCGACAGGGGGCGGCACGAGCAGTACTTC; CDR3: CASSFDRGRHEQYF
V: TRBV29-1; size: .; D: .; J: TRBJ1-2; DNA: TGCAGCGTTGAAGATCGAAGGGTGGTGGGTGATGGCTACACCTTC; CDR3: CSVEDRRVVGDGYTF
V: TRBV19; size: .; D: TRBD1; J: TRBJ1-1; DNA: TGTGCCAGTAGTTCCTCGAGGTCGAGGACAGGGGGCATCGGTACGGGGGCTTTCTTT; CDR3: CASSSSRSRTGGIGTGAFF
V: TRBV7-9; size: .; D: TRBD2; J: TRBJ2-2; DNA: TGTGCCAGCAGCTTAGTTGCGGGGGGCCTTCCGGCCGGGGAGCTGTTTTTT; CDR3: CASSLVAGGLPAGELFF
V: TRBV6-5; size: once; D: TRBD2; J: TRBJ2-3; DNA: TGTGCCAGCAGTTACACTGGGGGGGTCCGAGATACGCAGTATTTT; CDR3: CASSYTGGVRDTQYF
V: TRBV9; size: .; D: .; J: TRBJ1-2; DNA: TGTGCCAGCAGCGCCTCGGGGCCGCGGTTGGACTATGGCTACACCTTC; CDR3: CASSASGPRLDYGYTF
V: TRBV7-9; size: .; D: .; J: TRBJ2-7; DNA: TGTGCCAGCAGCTCCGGGACCTACGAGCAGTACTTC; CDR3: CASSSGTYEQYF
V: TRBV28; size: .; D: TRBD2; J: TRBJ2-7; DNA: TGTGCCAGCAGCCATGGACTAGCGGGTTCCTACGAGCAGTACTTC; CDR3: CASSHGLAGSYEQYF
V: TRBV7-6; size: once; D: TRBD1; J: TRBJ1-5; DNA: TGTGCCAGCAGCCCCGGGACAGGAGGACAGCCCCAGCATTTT; CDR3: CASSPGTGGQPQHF
V: TRBV12-5; size: .; D: TRBD2; J: TRBJ2-1; DNA: TGTGCTAGTGGTCTGGGAGGGATCGATGAGCAGTTCTTC; CDR3: CASGLGGIDEQFF
V: TRBV9; size: .; D: .; J: TRBJ1-4; DNA: TGTGCCAGCAGCCCAGCCGGGACACATGAAAAACTGTTTTTT; CDR3: CASSPAGTHEKLFF
V: TRBV29-1; size: .; D: TRBD2; J: TRBJ2-7; DNA: TGCAGCGTTGTGGGCGGGAGCTCCTACGAGCAGTACTTC; CDR3: CSVVGGSSYEQYF
V: TRBV7-6; size: .; D: TRBD1; J: TRBJ2-2; DNA: TGTGCCAGCAGCAACTCGACAGGGGACACCGGGGAGCTGTTTTTT; CDR3: CASSNSTGDTGELFF
V: TRBV27; size: .; D: .; J: TRBJ2-7; DNA: TGTGCCAGCAGTTTAGGCGCAACCTACGAGCAGTACTTC; CDR3: CASSLGATYEQYF
V: TRBV29-1; size: .; D: TRBD2; J: TRBJ2-3; DNA: TGCAGCGTCGACGGGCTAGCGGGAGGATTGAGCACAGATACGCAGTATTTT; CDR3: CSVDGLAGGLSTDTQYF
V: TRBV5-6; size: .; D: TRBD1; J: TRBJ2-5; DNA: TGTGCCAGCAGCTCCGGGACAGCCAGGACCCAGTACTTC; CDR3: CASSSGTARTQYF
V: TRBV6-6; size: .; D: .; J: TRBJ1-1; DNA: TGTGCCGCCTACAGGTATAAGGACACTGAAGCTTTCTTT; CDR3: CAAYRYKDTEAFF
V: TRBV5-6; size: .; D: TRBD2; J: TRBJ2-7; DNA: TGTGCCAGCAGCTCCGGACTAGCGGACTACGAGCAGTACTTC; CDR3: CASSSGLADYEQYF
V: TRBV6-5; size: .; D: .; J: TRBJ2-1; DNA: TGTGCCAGCAGCAAGGGACCCCCCGAGGAGCAGTTCTTC; CDR3: CASSKGPPEEQFF